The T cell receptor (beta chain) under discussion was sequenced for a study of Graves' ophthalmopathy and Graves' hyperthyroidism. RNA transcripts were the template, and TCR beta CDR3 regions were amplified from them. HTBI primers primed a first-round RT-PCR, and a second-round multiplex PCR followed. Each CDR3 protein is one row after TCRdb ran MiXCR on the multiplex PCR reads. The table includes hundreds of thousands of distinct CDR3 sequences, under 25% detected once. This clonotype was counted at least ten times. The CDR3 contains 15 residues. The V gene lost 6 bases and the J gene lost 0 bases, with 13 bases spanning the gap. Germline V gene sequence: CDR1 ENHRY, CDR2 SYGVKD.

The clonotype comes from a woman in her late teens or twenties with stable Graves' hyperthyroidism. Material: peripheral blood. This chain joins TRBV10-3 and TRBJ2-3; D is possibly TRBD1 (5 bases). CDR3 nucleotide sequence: TGTGCCATCAGGATCTGGACACGTAGCACAGATACGCAGTATTTT. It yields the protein CAIRIWTRSTDTQYF.